This T cell receptor (beta chain) was sequenced for a study of CD8 T cells in Susac syndrome. A quantity of roughly 0.5 to 1 ug RNA underwent reverse transcription using random hexamers. The authors amplified TCR beta CDR3 across 54 Vbeta and 13 Jbeta using immunoSEQ multiplex PCR. One entry per CDR3 protein results from TCRdb running MiXCR on the immunoSEQ multiplex PCR reads. The table lists approximately 190,000 distinct CDR3 sequences, about 95% of them singletons. Study-level findings and limits: As the study acknowledged, the number of individuals who were part of its TCR sequencing and HLA analysis was relatively small.

Trimming removed 10 bases from V and 5 bases from J; junction bases left unmatched: 5. The length of the CDR3 is 12 residues. CDR1 is LNHNV, CDR2 YYDKDF, per germline (reference sequence). From blood CD8+ and CD4+ T cells, the TCR beta chain was sequenced. It was negative isolation that provided the CD8+ and CD4+ T cells, whereas TEMRA cells were enriched by FACS. In regard to this clonotype: What it binds is unknown.

The gene calls are TRBV15 and TRBJ2-7; 10 bases agree with TRBD1. The sequence came from a human donor with multiple sclerosis. Sequencing input: CD4+ T cells from PBMCs. The CDR3 loop reads CAIGQGGNEQYF. The CDR3 nucleotides read TGTGCCATAGGACAGGGGGGGAACGAGCAGTACTTC.